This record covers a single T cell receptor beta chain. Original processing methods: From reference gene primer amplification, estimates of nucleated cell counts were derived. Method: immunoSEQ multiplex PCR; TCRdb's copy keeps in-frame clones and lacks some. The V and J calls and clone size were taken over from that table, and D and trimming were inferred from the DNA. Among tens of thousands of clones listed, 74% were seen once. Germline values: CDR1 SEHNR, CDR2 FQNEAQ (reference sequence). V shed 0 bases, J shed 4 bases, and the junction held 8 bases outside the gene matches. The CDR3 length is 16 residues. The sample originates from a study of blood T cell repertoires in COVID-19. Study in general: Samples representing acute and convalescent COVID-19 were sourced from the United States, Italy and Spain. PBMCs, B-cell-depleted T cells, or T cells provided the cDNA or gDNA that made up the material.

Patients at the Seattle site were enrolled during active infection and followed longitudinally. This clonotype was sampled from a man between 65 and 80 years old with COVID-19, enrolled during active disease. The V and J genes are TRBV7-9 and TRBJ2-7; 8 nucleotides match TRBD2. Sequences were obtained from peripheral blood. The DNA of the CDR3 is TGTGCCAGCAGCTTAGCGAGGAATAGCGGGAAATACGAGCAGTACTTC. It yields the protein CASSLARNSGKYEQYF.